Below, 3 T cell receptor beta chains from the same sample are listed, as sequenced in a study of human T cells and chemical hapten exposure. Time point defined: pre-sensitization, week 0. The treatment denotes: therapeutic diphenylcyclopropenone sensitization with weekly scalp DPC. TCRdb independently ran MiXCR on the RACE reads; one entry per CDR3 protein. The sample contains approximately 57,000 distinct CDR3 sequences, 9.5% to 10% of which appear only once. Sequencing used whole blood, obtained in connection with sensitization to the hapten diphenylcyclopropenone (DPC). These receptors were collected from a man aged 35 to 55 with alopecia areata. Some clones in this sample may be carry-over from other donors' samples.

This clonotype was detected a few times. CDR3 sequence: CASGLPPNTGELFF. The CDR3 DNA sequence: TGTGCCAGTGGACTACCACCGAACACCGGGGAGCTGTTTTTT. This chain links TRBV19 with TRBJ2-2; D perhaps matches TRBD2 (6 bases). Per germline, CDR1 LNHDA and CDR2 SQIVND (reference sequence). The CDR3 spans 14 residues. Trimming took off 8 bases at V and 0 bases at J, with 10 bases between the two ends.

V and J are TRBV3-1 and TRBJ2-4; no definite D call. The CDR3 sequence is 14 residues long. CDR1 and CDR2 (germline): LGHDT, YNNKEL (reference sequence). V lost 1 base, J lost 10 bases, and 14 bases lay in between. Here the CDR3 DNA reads TGTGCCAGCAGCCAAGTAAGCTATAATAGGATTCAGTACTTC. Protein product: CASSQVSYNRIQYF.

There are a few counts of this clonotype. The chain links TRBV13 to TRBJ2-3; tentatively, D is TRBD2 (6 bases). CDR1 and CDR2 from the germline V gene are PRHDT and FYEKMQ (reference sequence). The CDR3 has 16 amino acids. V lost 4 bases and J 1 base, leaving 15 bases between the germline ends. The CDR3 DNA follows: TGTGCCAGCAGCTATAGGAAACTAGCACGCACAGATACGCAGTATTTT. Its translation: CASSYRKLARTDTQYF.